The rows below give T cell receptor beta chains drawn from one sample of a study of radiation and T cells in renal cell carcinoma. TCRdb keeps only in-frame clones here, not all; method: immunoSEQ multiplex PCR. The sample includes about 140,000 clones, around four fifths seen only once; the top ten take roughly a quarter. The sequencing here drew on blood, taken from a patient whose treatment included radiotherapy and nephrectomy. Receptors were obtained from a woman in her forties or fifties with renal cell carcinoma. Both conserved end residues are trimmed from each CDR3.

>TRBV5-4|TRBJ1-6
ASSFAGANSPLH
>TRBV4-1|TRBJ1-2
ASSQVPGTRGSYGYT
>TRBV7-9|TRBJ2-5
ASQTEQETQY
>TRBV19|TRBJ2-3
ASTANTDTQY
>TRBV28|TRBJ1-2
AITTTGFYGYT
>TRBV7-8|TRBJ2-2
ASSLRGQGRNTGELF
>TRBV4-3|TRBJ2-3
ASSHGTDTQY
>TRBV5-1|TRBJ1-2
ASSLEPSDGGSGYT
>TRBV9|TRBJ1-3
ASSMGQGNSGNTIY
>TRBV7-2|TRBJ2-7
ASSLSIQSYEQY
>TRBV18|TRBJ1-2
ASSPTGQENYGYT
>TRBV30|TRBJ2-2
AALLGSGELF
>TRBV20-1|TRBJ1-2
SARDGRQDL
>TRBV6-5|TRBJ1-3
ASSPASGNTIY
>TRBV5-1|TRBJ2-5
ASSLGPGDQETQY
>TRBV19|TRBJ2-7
ASMAGPESYEQY
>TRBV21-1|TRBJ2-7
ASSNEGDYEQY
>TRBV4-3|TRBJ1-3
ASSQGGTPGNTIY
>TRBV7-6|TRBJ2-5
ASSIRDRGYQETQY
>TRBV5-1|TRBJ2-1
ASSLVLAGGDEQF
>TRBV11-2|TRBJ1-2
ASSETGGSRGYT
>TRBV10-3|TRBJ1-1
ASTLTGLNTEAF
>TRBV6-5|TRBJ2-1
ASRGGGVKTNEQF